The T cell receptor beta chain described here comes from a study of monozygotic twins with inflammatory bowel disease. Every TCR library used approximately 3,700 ng of total RNA. Reprocessing the 5' RACE reads, TCRdb reports a single entry for every CDR3 protein and omits DNA. Its table records 140,000 to 150,000 distinct CDR3 sequences. The CDR3 spans 13 residues. Germline CDR1 and CDR2: MNHNS and SASEGT. The rearrangement uses TRBV6-1 and TRBJ1-2; TCRdb lists TRBD1, though no DNA is available to test this call. This sequence was found in a human donor with ulcerative colitis or Crohn's disease, or a healthy co-twin of an affected twin (not recorded which). The sequenced sample consisted of blood. CDR3 protein: CASSFPDRQGYTF.